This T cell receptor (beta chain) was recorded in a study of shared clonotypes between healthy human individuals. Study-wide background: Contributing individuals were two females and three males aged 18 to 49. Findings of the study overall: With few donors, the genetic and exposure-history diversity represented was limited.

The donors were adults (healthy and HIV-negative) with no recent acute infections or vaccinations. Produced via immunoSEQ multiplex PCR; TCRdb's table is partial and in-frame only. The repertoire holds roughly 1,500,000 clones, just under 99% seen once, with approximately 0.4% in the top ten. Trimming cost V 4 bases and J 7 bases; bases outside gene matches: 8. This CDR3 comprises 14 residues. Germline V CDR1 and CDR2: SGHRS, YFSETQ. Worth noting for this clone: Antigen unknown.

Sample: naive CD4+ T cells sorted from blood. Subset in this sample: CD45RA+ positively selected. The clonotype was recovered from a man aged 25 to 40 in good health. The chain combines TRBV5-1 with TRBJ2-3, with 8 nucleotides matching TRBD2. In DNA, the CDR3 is TGCGCCAGCAGCCTAGATTCGGGGGGGAATACGCAGTATTTT. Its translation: CASSLDSGGNTQYF.